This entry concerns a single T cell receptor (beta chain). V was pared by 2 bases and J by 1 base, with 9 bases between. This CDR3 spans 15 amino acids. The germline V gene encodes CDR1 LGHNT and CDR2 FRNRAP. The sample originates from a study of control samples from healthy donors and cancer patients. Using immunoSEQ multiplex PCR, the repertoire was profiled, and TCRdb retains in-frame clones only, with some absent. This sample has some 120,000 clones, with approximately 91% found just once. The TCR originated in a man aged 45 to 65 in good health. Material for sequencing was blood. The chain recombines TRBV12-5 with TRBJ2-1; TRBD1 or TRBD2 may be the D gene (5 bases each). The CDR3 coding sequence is TGTGCTAGTGGTTTGATTGGGGGATCCTACAATGAGCAGTTCTTC. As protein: CASGLIGGSYNEQFF.